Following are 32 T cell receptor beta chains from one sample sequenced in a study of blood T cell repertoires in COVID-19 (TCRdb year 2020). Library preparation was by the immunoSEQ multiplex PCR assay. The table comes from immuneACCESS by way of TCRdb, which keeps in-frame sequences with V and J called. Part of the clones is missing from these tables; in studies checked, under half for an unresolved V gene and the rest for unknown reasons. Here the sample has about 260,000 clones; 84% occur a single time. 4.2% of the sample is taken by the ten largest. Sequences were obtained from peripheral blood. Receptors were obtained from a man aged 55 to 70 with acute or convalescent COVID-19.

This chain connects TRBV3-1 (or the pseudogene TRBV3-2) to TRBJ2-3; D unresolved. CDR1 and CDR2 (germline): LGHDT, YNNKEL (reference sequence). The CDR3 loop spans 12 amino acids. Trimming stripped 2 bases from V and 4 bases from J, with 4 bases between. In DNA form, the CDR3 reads TGTGCCAGCAGCCAAACTGCAGATACGCAGTATTTT. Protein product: CASSQTADTQYF.

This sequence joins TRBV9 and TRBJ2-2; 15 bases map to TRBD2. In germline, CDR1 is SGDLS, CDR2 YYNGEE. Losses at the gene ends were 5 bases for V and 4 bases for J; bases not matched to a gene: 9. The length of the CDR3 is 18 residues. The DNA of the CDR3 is TGTGCCAGCAGTGACGGACTAGCGGGAGGGCCCGTCACCGGGGAGCTGTTTTTT. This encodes CASSDGLAGGPVTGELFF.

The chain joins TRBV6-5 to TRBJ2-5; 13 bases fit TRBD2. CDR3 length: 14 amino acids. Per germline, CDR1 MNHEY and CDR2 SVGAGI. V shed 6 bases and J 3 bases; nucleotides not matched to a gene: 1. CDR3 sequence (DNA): TGTGCCAGCAGAGGACTAGCGGGGGAAGAGACCCAGTACTTC. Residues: CASRGLAGEETQYF.

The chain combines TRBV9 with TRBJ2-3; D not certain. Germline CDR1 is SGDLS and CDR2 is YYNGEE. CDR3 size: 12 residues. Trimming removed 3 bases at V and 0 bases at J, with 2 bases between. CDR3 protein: CASSASTDTQYF. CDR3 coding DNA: TGTGCCAGCAGCGCTAGCACAGATACGCAGTATTTT.

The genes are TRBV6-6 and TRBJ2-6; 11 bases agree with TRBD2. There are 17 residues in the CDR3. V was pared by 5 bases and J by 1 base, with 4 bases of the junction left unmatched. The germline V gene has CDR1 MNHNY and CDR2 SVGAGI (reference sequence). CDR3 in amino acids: CASSPLAGVSGANVLTF. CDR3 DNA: TGTGCCAGCAGTCCACTAGCGGGAGTGTCTGGGGCCAACGTCCTGACTTTC.

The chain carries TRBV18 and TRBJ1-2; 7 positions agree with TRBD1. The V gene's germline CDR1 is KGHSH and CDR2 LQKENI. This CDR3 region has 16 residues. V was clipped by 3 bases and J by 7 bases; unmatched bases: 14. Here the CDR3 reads CASSPDRQHEVGGYTF. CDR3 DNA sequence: TGTGCCAGCTCACCGGACAGGCAGCACGAAGTTGGTGGCTACACCTTC.

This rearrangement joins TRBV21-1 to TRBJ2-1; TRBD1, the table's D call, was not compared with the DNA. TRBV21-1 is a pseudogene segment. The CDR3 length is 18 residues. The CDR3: CASSPLAGVPPIYNEQFF. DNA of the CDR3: TGTGCCAGCAGTCCCCTGGCAGGGGTGCCCCCAATTTACAATGAGCAGTTCTTC.

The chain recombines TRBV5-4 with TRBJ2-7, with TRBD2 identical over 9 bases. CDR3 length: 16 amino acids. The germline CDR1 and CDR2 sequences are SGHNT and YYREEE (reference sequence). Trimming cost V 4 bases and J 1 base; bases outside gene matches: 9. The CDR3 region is CASSRFGGRGSYEQYF. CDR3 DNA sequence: TGTGCCAGCAGCCGTTTTGGCGGGAGGGGGTCCTACGAGCAGTACTTC.

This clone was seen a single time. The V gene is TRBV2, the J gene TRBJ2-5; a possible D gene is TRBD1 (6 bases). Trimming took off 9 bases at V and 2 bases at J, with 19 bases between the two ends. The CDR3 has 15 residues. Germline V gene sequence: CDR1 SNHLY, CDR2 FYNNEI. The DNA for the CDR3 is TGTGCCAGGACAGGTCTGGAATTGGAGCAAGAGACCCAGTACTTC. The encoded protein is CARTGLELEQETQYF.

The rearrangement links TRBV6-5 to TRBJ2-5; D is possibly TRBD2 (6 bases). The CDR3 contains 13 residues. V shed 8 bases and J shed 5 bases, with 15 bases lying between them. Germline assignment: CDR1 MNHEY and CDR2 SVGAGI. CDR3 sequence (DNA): TGTGCCAGCCGGGGACCTGGGAGGGAGACCCAGTACTTC. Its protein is CASRGPGRETQYF.

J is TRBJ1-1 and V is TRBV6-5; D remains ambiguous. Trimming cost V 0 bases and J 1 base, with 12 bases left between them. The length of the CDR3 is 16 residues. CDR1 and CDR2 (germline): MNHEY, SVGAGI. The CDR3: CASSYSILAGNTEAFF. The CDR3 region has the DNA TGTGCCAGCAGTTACTCGATTCTGGCGGGGAACACTGAAGCTTTCTTT.

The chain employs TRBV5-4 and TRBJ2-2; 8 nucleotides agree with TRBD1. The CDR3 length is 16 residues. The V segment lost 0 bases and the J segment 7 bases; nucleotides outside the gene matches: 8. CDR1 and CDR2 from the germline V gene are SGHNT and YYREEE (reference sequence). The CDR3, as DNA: TGTGCCAGCAGCTTGGGAGACAGGGGCTGGGACGGGGAGCTGTTTTTT. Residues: CASSLGDRGWDGELFF.

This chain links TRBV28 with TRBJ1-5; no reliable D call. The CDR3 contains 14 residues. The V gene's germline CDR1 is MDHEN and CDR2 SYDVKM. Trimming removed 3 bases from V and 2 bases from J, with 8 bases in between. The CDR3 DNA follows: TGTGCCAGCAGTTTGGGCCAGCGCAATCAGCCCCAGCATTTT. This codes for CASSLGQRNQPQHF.

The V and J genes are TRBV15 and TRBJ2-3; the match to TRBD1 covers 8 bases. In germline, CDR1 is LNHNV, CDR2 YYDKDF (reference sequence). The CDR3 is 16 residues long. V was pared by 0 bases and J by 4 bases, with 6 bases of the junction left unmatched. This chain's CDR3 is CATSRDNRGFSDTQYF. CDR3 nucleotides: TGTGCCACCAGCAGAGATAACAGGGGGTTTTCAGATACGCAGTATTTT.

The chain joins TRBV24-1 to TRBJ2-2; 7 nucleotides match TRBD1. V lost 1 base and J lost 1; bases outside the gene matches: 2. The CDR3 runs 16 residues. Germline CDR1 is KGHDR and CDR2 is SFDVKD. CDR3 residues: CATSDFRTGNTGELFF. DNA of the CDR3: TGTGCCACCAGTGATTTCCGGACAGGGAACACCGGGGAGCTGTTTTTT.

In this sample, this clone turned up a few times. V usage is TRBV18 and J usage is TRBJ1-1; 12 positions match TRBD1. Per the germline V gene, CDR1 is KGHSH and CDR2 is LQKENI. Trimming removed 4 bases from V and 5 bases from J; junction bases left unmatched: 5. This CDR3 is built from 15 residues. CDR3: CASSRGTGGETEAFF. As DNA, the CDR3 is TGTGCCAGCTCACGGGGGACAGGGGGCGAAACTGAAGCTTTCTTT.

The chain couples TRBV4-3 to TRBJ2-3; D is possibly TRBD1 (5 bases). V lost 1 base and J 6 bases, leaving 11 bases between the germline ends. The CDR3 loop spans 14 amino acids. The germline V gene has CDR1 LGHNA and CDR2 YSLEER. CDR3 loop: CASSQGGDFDTQYF. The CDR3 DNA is TGCGCCAGCAGCCAAGGGGGCGATTTCGATACGCAGTATTTT.

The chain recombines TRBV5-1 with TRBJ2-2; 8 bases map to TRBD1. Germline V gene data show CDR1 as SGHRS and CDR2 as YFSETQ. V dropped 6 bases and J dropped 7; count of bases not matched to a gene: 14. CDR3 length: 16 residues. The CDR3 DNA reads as TGCGCCAGCATCCGGACAGGGCGACAAGAACGCGGGGAGCTGTTTTTT. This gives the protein CASIRTGRQERGELFF.

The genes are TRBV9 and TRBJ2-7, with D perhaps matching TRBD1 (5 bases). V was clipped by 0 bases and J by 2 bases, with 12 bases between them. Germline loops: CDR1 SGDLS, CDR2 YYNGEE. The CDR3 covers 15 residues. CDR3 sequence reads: CASSVATGGAYEQYF. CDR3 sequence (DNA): TGTGCCAGCAGCGTAGCTACAGGTGGGGCCTACGAGCAGTACTTC.

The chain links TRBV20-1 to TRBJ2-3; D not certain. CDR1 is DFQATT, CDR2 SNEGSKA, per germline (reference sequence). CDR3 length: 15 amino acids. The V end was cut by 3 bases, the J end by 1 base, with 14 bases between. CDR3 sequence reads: CSASRGPLGTDTQYF. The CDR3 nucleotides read TGCAGTGCTAGTAGAGGCCCCTTGGGCACAGATACGCAGTATTTT.

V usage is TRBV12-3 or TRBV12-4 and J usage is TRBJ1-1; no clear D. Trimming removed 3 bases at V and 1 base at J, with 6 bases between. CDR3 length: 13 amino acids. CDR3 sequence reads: CASSLGENTEAFF. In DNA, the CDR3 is TGTGCCAGCAGTTTGGGAGAGAACACTGAAGCTTTCTTT.

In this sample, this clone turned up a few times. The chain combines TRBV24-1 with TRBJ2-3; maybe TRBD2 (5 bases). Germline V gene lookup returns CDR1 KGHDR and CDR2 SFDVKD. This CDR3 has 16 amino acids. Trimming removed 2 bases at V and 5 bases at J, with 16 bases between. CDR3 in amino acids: CATSDSRESTVDTQYF. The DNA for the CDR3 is TGTGCCACCAGTGATTCCCGGGAATCCACGGTAGATACGCAGTATTTT.

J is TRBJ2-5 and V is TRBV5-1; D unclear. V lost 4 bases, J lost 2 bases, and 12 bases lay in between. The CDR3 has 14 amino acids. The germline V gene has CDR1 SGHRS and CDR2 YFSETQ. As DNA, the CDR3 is TGCGCCAGCAGCGCATTTGCGTTACAAGAGACCCAGTACTTC. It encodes CASSAFALQETQYF.

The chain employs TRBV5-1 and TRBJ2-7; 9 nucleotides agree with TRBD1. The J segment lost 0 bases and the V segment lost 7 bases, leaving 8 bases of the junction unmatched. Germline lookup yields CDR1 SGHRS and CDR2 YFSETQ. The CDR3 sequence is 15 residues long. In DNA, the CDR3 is TGCGCCAGCGGACCGGGACAGGGTAGCTCCTACGAGCAGTACTTC. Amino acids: CASGPGQGSSYEQYF.

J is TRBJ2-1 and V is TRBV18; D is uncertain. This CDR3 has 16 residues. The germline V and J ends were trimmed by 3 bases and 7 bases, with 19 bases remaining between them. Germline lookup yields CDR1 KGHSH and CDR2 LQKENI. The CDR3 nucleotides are TGTGCCAGCTCACCGGTTAGCACCGCGGCTTCGAATGAGCAGTTCTTC. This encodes CASSPVSTAASNEQFF.

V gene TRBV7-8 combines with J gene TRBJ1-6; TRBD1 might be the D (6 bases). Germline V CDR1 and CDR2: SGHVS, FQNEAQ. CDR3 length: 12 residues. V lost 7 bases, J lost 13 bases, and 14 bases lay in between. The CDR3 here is CASTPGDMPLHF. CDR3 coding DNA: TGTGCCAGCACCCCTGGGGACATGCCCCTCCACTTT. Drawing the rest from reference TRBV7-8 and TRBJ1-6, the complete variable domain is GAGVSQSPRYKVAKRGQDVALRCDPISGHVSLFWYQQALGQGPEFLTYFQNEAQLDKSGLPSDRFFAERPEGSVSTLKIQRTQQEDSAVYLCASTPGDMPLHFGNGTRLTVT.

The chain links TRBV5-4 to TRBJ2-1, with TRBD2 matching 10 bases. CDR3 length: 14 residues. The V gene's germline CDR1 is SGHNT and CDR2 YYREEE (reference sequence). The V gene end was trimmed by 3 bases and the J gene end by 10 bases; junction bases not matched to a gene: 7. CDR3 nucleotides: TGTGCCAGCAGCTCACCGGGACTAGCGAGGGAGCAGTTCTTC. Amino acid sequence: CASSSPGLAREQFF.

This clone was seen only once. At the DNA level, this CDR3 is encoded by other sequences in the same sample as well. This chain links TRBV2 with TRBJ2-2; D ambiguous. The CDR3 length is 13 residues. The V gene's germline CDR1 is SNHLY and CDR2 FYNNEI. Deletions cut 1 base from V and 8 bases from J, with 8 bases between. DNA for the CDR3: TGTGCCAGCAGTGAAGGACCGGGTGGGGAGCTGTTTTTT. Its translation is CASSEGPGGELFF.

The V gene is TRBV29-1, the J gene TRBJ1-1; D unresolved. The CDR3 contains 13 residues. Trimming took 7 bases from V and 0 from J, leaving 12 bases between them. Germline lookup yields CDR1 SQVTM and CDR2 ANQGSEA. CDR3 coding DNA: TGCAGCGCGATAAGAGGGATGAACACTGAAGCTTTCTTT. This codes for CSAIRGMNTEAFF.

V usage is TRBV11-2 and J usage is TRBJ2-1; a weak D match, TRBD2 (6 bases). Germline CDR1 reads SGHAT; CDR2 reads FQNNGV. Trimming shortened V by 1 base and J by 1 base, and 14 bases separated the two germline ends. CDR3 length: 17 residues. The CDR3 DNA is TGTGCCAGCAGCTTAGGGACGCGGGGATGGTCCTACAATGAGCAGTTCTTC. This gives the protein CASSLGTRGWSYNEQFF.

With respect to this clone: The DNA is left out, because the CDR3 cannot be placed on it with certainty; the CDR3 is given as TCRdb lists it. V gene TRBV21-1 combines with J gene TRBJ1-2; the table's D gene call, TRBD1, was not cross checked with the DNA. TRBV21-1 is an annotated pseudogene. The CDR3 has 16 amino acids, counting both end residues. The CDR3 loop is CASSKVGQGNNYGYTF.

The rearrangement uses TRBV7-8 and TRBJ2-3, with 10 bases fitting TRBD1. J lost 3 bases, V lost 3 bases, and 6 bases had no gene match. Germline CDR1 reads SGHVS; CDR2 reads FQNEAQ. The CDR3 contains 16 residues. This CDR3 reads CASSFEGQGWTDTQYF. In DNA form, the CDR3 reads TGTGCCAGCAGCTTTGAGGGACAGGGGTGGACAGATACGCAGTATTTT.